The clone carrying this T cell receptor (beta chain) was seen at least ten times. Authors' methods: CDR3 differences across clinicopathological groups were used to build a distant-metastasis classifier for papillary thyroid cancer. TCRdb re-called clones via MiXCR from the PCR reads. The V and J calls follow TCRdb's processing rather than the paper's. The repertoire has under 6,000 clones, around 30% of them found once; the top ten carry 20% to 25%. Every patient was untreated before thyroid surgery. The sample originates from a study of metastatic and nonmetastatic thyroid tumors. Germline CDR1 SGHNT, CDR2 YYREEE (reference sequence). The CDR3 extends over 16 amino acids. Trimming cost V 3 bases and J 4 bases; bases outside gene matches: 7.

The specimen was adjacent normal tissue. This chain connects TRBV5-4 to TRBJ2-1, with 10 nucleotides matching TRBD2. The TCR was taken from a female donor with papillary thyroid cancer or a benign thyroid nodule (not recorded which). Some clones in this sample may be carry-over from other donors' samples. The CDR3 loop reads CASSSAGGGLYNEQFF. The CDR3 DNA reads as TGTGCCAGCAGCTCAGCGGGAGGGGGACTATACAATGAGCAGTTCTTC.